The clone carrying this T cell receptor (beta chain) turned up a few times. The target antigen is unknown. The entry originates in a study of identical twins. Study-wide findings and caveats: Abundant beta clonotypes from cord blood had fewer insertions, unlike memory repertoires, which showed none.

Each cDNA held unique molecular identifiers, and template switching gave it a universal primer site. TCRdb re-called the 5' RACE reads through MiXCR, storing one row per CDR3 protein. The sample lists 1.5 million to 2 million distinct CDR3 sequences, less than 35% occurring once. The CDR3 runs 13 residues. V was cut by 0 bases and J by 9 bases, with 12 bases left in between. Germline CDR1 is DFQATT and CDR2 is SNEGSKA (reference sequence). The sequencing sample was made of cord blood. The receptor comes from a newborn girl in good health. The rearrangement uses TRBV20-1 and TRBJ2-4; D possibly matches TRBD1 or TRBD2 (5 bases each). CDR3 protein: CSARDRGGRIQYF. DNA of the CDR3: TGCAGTGCTAGAGATCGTGGGGGACGCATTCAGTACTTC.